Listed below are T cell receptor beta chains from one sample, sequenced in a study of cytomegalovirus exposure and HLA in healthy donors. Generated by immunoSEQ multiplex PCR, the TCRdb table keeps only in-frame clones and is missing some. The sample lists about 150,000 clones, approximately 79% occurring once. Sequencing was done on a sample of PBMCs. The receptors were sampled from a woman in her 50s in good health and CMV-seropositive. Both conserved end residues are part of each CDR3. The order of the fields is D gene, clone size, J gene, V gene, CDR3 protein, CDR3 DNA. D genes are given only for firm matches. Not all rows give a size; the values are once, few, many and, for expanded clones, a class.

D: TRBD2
size: few
J: TRBJ2-1
V: TRBV2
CDR3: CASSPSGGANNEQFF
DNA: TGTGCCAGCAGTCCTAGCGGGGGGGCCAACAATGAGCAGTTCTTC

D: TRBD2
size: .
J: TRBJ2-5
V: TRBV25-1
CDR3: CASSRGGRETQYF
DNA: TGTGCCAGCAGTCGGGGGGGCCGGGAGACCCAGTACTTC

D: TRBD1
size: .
J: TRBJ2-7
V: TRBV7-6
CDR3: CASSPGRRTGRYEQYF
DNA: TGTGCCAGCAGCCCCGGAAGGAGGACAGGGAGGTACGAGCAGTACTTC

D: TRBD1
size: .
J: TRBJ1-5
V: TRBV19
CDR3: CASRVDRDNSNQPQHF
DNA: TGTGCCAGTAGAGTGGACAGGGACAATAGCAATCAGCCCCAGCATTTT

D: .
size: .
J: TRBJ1-2
V: TRBV6-5
CDR3: CASTPGSIYGYTF
DNA: TGTGCCAGCACCCCCGGGTCCATCTATGGCTACACCTTC

D: .
size: .
J: TRBJ2-7
V: TRBV6-6
CDR3: CASTQAGNSYEQYF
DNA: TGTGCCAGCACCCAGGCGGGGAATTCCTACGAGCAGTACTTC

D: .
size: few
J: TRBJ1-2
V: TRBV5-1
CDR3: CASSHSTPRDYGYTF
DNA: TGCGCCAGCAGCCACTCAACCCCGAGGGACTATGGCTACACCTTC

D: .
size: .
J: TRBJ1-5
V: TRBV28
CDR3: CASCSNQPQHF
DNA: TGTGCCAGCTGCAGTAATCAGCCCCAGCATTTT

D: .
size: .
J: TRBJ2-2
V: TRBV9
CDR3: CASSAEVGPGELFF
DNA: TGTGCCAGCAGCGCAGAGGTTGGCCCCGGGGAGCTGTTTTTT

D: .
size: .
J: TRBJ1-6
V: TRBV6-5
CDR3: CASSYGRGDSPLHF
DNA: TGTGCCAGCAGTTACGGGAGGGGTGATTCACCCCTCCACTTT

D: .
size: .
J: TRBJ2-1
V: TRBV27
CDR3: CASSPILSSYNEQFF
DNA: TGTGCCAGCAGCCCTATACTAAGCTCCTACAATGAGCAGTTCTTC

D: TRBD1
size: .
J: TRBJ2-2
V: TRBV10-1
CDR3: CASSEGTGVNTGELFF
DNA: TGCGCCAGCAGTGAGGGGACAGGGGTCAACACCGGGGAGCTGTTTTTT

D: .
size: .
J: TRBJ1-4
V: TRBV4-2
CDR3: CASSPGDHSTNEKLFF
DNA: TGTGCCAGCAGCCCGGGGGACCATTCAACTAATGAAAAACTGTTTTTT

D: TRBD1
size: once
J: TRBJ1-3
V: TRBV5-4
CDR3: CASRPGTGGNTIYF
DNA: TGTGCCAGCAGACCCGGGACAGGGGGAAACACCATATATTTT

D: TRBD1
size: .
J: TRBJ2-2
V: TRBV19
CDR3: CASSPGTGTGELFF
DNA: TGTGCCAGTAGTCCCGGGACAGGGACCGGGGAGCTGTTTTTT

D: TRBD1
size: .
J: TRBJ1-6
V: TRBV19
CDR3: CASSITGTDSPLHF
DNA: TGTGCCAGTAGTATAACCGGGACAGATTCACCCCTCCACTTT

D: TRBD2
size: .
J: TRBJ2-7
V: TRBV5-1
CDR3: CASSWTSGSSYEQYF
DNA: TGCGCCAGCAGCTGGACTAGCGGGAGCTCCTACGAGCAGTACTTC

D: .
size: .
J: TRBJ1-1
V: TRBV15
CDR3: CATSPGTDRMNTEAFF
DNA: TGTGCCACCAGCCCAGGAACCGACAGGATGAACACTGAAGCTTTCTTT

D: .
size: .
J: TRBJ1-2
V: TRBV6-5
CDR3: CASSSRSGGYTF
DNA: TGTGCCAGCAGTTCCCGGTCGGGGGGCTACACCTTC

D: .
size: .
J: TRBJ2-2
V: TRBV11-2
CDR3: CASSNPRLDSGELFF
DNA: TGTGCCAGCAGTAATCCGAGACTAGATTCCGGGGAGCTGTTTTTT

D: .
size: .
J: TRBJ1-1
V: TRBV10-3
CDR3: CAISESKRAEAFF
DNA: TGTGCCATCAGTGAGTCGAAACGGGCTGAAGCTTTCTTT

D: TRBD1
size: .
J: TRBJ1-1
V: TRBV15
CDR3: CATSSRGQGGEAFF
DNA: TGTGCCACCAGCAGCCGGGGACAGGGTGGTGAAGCTTTCTTT

D: .
size: .
J: TRBJ1-6
V: TRBV19
CDR3: CASSISQFYSSPLHF
DNA: TGTGCCAGTAGTATAAGTCAATTTTACTCCTCACCCCTCCACTTT

D: .
size: .
J: TRBJ1-5
V: TRBV27
CDR3: CASSPRGGYQPQHF
DNA: TGTGCCAGCAGTCCCAGGGGTGGGTATCAGCCCCAGCATTTT

D: TRBD1
size: .
J: TRBJ2-4
V: TRBV5-6
CDR3: CASSSLGTGKNIQYF
DNA: TGTGCCAGCAGCTCGTTAGGGACAGGGAAAAACATTCAGTACTTC

D: TRBD1
size: .
J: TRBJ1-5
V: TRBV7-9
CDR3: CASSLASGQGRIANRPQHF
DNA: TGTGCCAGCAGCTTAGCGTCGGGACAGGGGAGGATAGCGAATCGGCCCCAGCATTTT

D: .
size: .
J: TRBJ1-3
V: TRBV6-1
CDR3: CASSEGPGNTIYF
DNA: TGTGCCAGCAGTGAAGGGCCTGGAAACACCATATATTTT

D: TRBD2
size: .
J: TRBJ2-3
V: TRBV7-2
CDR3: CASSLGLGGDTQYF
DNA: TGTGCCAGCAGCTTAGGTCTCGGGGGGGATACGCAGTATTTT

D: .
size: few
J: TRBJ2-5
V: TRBV18
CDR3: CASSRDRQETQYF
DNA: TGTGCCAGCTCACGAGACAGGCAAGAGACCCAGTACTTC

D: .
size: once
J: TRBJ1-6
V: TRBV11-2
CDR3: CASSRSEGTNSPLHF
DNA: TGTGCCAGCAGCAGGTCAGAAGGGACAAATTCACCCCTCCACTTT

D: TRBD1
size: .
J: TRBJ2-1
V: TRBV7-2
CDR3: CASSFGTGVGDEQFF
DNA: TGTGCCAGCAGCTTCGGGACAGGGGTCGGCGATGAGCAGTTCTTC

D: .
size: once
J: TRBJ2-7
V: TRBV7-2
CDR3: CASSPGRQVSYEQYF
DNA: TGTGCCAGCAGCCCGGGGAGGCAGGTCTCCTACGAGCAGTACTTC

D: .
size: .
J: TRBJ2-7
V: TRBV27
CDR3: CASWTGSSYEQYF
DNA: TGTGCCAGCTGGACGGGGAGCTCCTACGAGCAGTACTTC

D: .
size: .
J: TRBJ2-6
V: TRBV9
CDR3: CASSDHAPSGANVLTF
DNA: TGTGCCAGCAGCGATCATGCGCCCTCTGGGGCCAACGTCCTGACTTTC

D: TRBD2
size: .
J: TRBJ2-7
V: TRBV6-5
CDR3: CASSYSGARVRYEQYF
DNA: TGTGCCAGCAGTTATAGCGGGGCGAGGGTTCGCTACGAGCAGTACTTC

D: TRBD1
size: .
J: TRBJ1-2
V: TRBV5-4
CDR3: CASSATGSEDGYTF
DNA: TGTGCCAGCAGCGCGACAGGGTCAGAGGACGGCTACACCTTC

D: .
size: once
J: TRBJ2-3
V: TRBV5-8
CDR3: CASSMDFTDTQYF
DNA: TGTGCCAGCAGCATGGACTTCACAGATACGCAGTATTTT

D: TRBD2
size: .
J: TRBJ2-7
V: TRBV5-1
CDR3: CASSPQAGSEQYF
DNA: TGCGCCAGCAGTCCCCAAGCGGGGAGCGAGCAGTACTTC

D: .
size: .
J: TRBJ1-6
V: TRBV5-6
CDR3: CASSLRGNSPLHF
DNA: TGTGCCAGCAGCTTGAGGGGTAATTCACCCCTCCACTTT

D: .
size: .
J: TRBJ1-1
V: TRBV9
CDR3: CASSVGAENTEAFF
DNA: TGTGCCAGCAGCGTAGGAGCCGAGAACACTGAAGCTTTCTTT

D: .
size: .
J: TRBJ2-2
V: TRBV27
CDR3: CASSFQTPSNTGELFF
DNA: TGTGCCAGCAGTTTCCAGACTCCATCGAACACCGGGGAGCTGTTTTTT

D: .
size: .
J: TRBJ1-1
V: TRBV4-3
CDR3: CASSQDLGGGAEAFF
DNA: TGCGCCAGCAGCCAAGATCTTGGGGGAGGGGCTGAAGCTTTCTTT

D: TRBD1
size: .
J: TRBJ1-3
V: TRBV5-4
CDR3: CASSLDRGSGNTIYF
DNA: TGTGCCAGCAGCTTGGACAGGGGATCTGGAAACACCATATATTTT

D: TRBD2
size: .
J: TRBJ2-5
V: TRBV6-5
CDR3: CASRPGGVGAETQYF
DNA: TGTGCCAGCAGGCCGGGGGGGGTAGGTGCGGAGACCCAGTACTTC

D: TRBD1
size: .
J: TRBJ1-3
V: TRBV7-2
CDR3: CASSTTGTGSNTIYF
DNA: TGTGCCAGCAGCACAACAGGGACAGGGAGTAACACCATATATTTT

D: TRBD2
size: .
J: TRBJ2-1
V: TRBV29-1
CDR3: CSVELAGLNEQFF
DNA: TGCAGCGTTGAACTAGCGGGCCTCAATGAGCAGTTCTTC

D: TRBD2
size: .
J: TRBJ2-2
V: TRBV19
CDR3: CASSIFGRGGTGELFF
DNA: TGTGCCAGTAGTATCTTCGGTCGGGGGGGGACCGGGGAGCTGTTTTTT